This T cell receptor (beta chain) comes out of a study of blood T cell repertoires in COVID-19. Study in general: Acute and convalescent COVID-19 specimens originated in the United States, Italy and Spain.

Seattle-derived patients entered the study during active infection and were followed longitudinally. Assay used: immunoSEQ multiplex PCR; TCRdb lists only in-frame clones, some missing. The table includes around 200,000 clones, roughly 84% detected once. V was pared by 4 bases and J by 10 bases, with 20 bases between. The CDR3 is made up of 16 amino acids. The V gene's germline CDR1 is SGHTA and CDR2 FQGNSA. V is TRBV7-2 and J is TRBJ1-6, with D possibly matching TRBD1 (6 bases). The receptor's source is a person in their 70s with COVID-19, enrolled during active disease. Sequencing was performed on peripheral blood. The CDR3 is CASSSRAGATGSPLHF. The CDR3 DNA is TGTGCCAGCAGCTCCCGGGCGGGGGCAACGGGATCACCCCTCCACTTT.